This TCR beta chain was identified during a study of T cell responses to AZD1222 COVID-19 vaccine. Study results and limitations: Regions 160-218 and 743-854 held dominance among vaccine-associated CD4 TCRs, which spanned spike. Donors, mostly white British, included more females; clonal diversity was possibly underestimated. Within unmutated variant regions lay the reported targets of nearly half of spike-specific TCRs. Repertoires were collected only later (after the peak T cell response had occurred).

A note on this clone: No antigen is known for it.

Profiling relied on immunoSEQ multiplex PCR, and the TCRdb table lists in-frame clones only, not all of them. The repertoire holds roughly 120,000 clones, around nine tenths seen once, with roughly 18% in the top ten. CDR3 length: 14 residues. Trimming removed 5 bases at V and 3 bases at J, with 11 bases between. Germline values: CDR1 LNHDA, CDR2 SQIVND (reference sequence). The input for sequencing was peripheral blood, taken on day 0 of AZD1222 vaccination. The chain recombines TRBV19 with TRBJ1-5, with D maybe TRBD1 (5 bases). This TCR was recovered from an adult in good health. The CDR3 nucleotides are TGTGCCAGTAGTTTGGGCAGGGACAATCAGCCCCAGCATTTT. Translated, it gives CASSLGRDNQPQHF.